Sequencing of this T cell receptor beta chain was carried out in a study of T cell repertoires in cytomegalovirus infection (dated by TCRdb to the late 2010s). As for the study more broadly: Recently identified HLA-C-restricted CMV epitopes, whose presentation resists viral immunomodulation, were targeted by peptide stimulations together with well-studied HLA-B-restricted epitopes. Because public TCR beta signatures pointed to carriage of CMV infection together with the matching HLA type, the HLA type of each donor mattered for the analysis. Summary of the overall study and its limitations: In both this cohort and an independent cohort of several hundred donors, the cumulative frequency of public TCR beta family members distinguished carriers of CMV infection plus the relevant HLA type. The ex vivo response was dominated by HLA-C-restricted CMV-specific TCR beta clonotypes, and the single most frequent clonotype in two of eight donors was supplied by these HLA-C-restricted clonotypes.

The label giving this sample's treatment or condition can be read as: in vitro stimulation with specific CMV peptide epitopes to enrich CMV-specific T cells. The table lists this clonotype with a few counts. The antigen this receptor binds is unknown. No clone much larger than this one lies a single base away; base qualities are absent. TCRdb records Illumina HiSeq 1500 as the sequencer. Using fastp trimming at Q25 and MiXCR clonotype assembly, TCRdb reanalyzed the public sequencing data and kept in-frame beta chains. Rows matching on CDR3 protein sequence are summarized as one entry with the most common DNA and genes. Here the sample has about 340,000 distinct CDR3 sequences; under 35% occur a single time. Together, the top ten hold 20% of the sample. The material was cultured PBMCs, obtained from culture after CMV antigen stimulation. This sequence originates from a human donor in good health (CMV status not recorded). Some clones in this sample may be carry-over from other donors' samples.

CDR3 protein: CAAREEYGYTF. The DNA reads TGTGCCGCAAGGGAAGAGTATGGCTACACCTTC. The chain uses TRBV28 and TRBJ1-2; the D gene is unclear. Looking up the germline V gene yields CDR1 MDHEN and CDR2 SYDVKM. The CDR3, from cysteine to phenylalanine, totals 11 residues. Only CDR3 DNA remains: 33 bases, in frame from the first base. V is shortened by 11 bases, J by 5 bases, and the region joining them spans 12 bases.